Described below is a single T cell receptor (beta chain) sequence and its context. Its specificity is unknown. The CDR3 runs to 15 residues. The germline CDR1 and CDR2 sequences are SGHRS and YFSETQ. With V trimmed by 3 bases and J by 2 bases, 3 bases remained unmatched. The sample originates from a study of cytomegalovirus exposure and HLA in healthy donors. Study-level findings and limits: Reports indicate that TCR beta sequences accurately predicted the HLA-A and HLA-B alleles of most subjects. In a later analysis, V- and J-gene trimming of beta chains associated with a DCLRE1C missense variant, replicated independently. A few V segments could not be told apart, such as TRBV6-2 and TRBV6-3, and were left out.

The PCR ran on 60 Vbeta and 13 Jbeta primers. Sequencing was performed with immunoSEQ multiplex PCR; in TCRdb, only in-frame clones are kept and a portion is missing. The top ten clones hold 2.1% of a sample with about 90,000 clones, approximately 84% of them seen once. The chain is built from TRBV5-1 and TRBJ2-7; TRBD2 matches at 12 bases. The clonotype was recovered from a man between 18 and 35 years old in good health and CMV-seronegative. Sequencing used PBMCs. The CDR3: CASSSLAGGTYEQYF. In DNA, the CDR3 is TGCGCCAGCAGCTCCCTAGCGGGAGGGACCTACGAGCAGTACTTC. Using reference TRBV5-1 and TRBJ2-7 for the parts outside the CDR3, the full variable domain is KAGVTQTPRYLIKTRGQQVTLSCSPISGHRSVSWYQQTPGQGLQFLFEYFSETQRNKGNFPGRFSGRQFSNSRSEMNVSTLELGDSALYLCASSSLAGGTYEQYFGPGTRLTVT.